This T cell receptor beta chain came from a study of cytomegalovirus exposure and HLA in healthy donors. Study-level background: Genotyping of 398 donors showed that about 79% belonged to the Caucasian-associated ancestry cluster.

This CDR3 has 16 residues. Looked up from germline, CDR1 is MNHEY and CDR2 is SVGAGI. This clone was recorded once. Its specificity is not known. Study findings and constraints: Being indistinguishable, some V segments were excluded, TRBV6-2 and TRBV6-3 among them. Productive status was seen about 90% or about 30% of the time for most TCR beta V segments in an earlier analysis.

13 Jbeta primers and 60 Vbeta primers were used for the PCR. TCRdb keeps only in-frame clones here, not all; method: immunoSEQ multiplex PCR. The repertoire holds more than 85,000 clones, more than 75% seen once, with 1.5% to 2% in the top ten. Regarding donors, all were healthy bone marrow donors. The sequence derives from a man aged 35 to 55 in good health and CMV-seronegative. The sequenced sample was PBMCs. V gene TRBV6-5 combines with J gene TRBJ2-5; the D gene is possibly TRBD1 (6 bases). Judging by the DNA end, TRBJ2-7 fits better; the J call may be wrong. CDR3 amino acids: CASSYSRGSTRYEQYF. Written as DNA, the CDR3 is TGTGCCAGCAGTTACAGCAGGGGTTCGACCCGATACGAGCAGTACTTC.